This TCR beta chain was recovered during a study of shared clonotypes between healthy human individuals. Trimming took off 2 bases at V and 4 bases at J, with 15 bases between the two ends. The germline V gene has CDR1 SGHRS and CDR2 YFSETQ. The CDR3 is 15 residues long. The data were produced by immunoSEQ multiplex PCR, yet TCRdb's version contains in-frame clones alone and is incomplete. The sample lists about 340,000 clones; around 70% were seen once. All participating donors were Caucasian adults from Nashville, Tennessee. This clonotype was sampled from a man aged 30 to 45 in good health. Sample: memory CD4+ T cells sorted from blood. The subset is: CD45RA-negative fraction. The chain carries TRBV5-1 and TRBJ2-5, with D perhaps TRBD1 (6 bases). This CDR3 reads CASSLLPTGSETQYF. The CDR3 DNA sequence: TGCGCCAGCAGCTTATTGCCCACAGGGTCAGAGACCCAGTACTTC.